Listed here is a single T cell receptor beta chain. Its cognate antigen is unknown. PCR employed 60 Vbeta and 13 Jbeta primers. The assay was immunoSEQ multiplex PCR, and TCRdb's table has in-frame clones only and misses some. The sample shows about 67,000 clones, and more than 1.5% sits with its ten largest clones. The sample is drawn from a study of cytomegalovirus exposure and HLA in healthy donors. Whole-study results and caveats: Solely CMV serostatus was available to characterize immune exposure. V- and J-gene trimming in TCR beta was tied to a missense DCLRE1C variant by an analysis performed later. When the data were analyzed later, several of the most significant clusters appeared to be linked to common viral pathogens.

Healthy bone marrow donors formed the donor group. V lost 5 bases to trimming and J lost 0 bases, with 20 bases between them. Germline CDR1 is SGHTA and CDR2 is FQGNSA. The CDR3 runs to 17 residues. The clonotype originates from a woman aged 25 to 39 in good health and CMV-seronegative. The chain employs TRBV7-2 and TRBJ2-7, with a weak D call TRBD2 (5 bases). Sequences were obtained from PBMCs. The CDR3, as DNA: TGTGCCAGCAGCCCGGCGAGGATAGCGCGTGCCTCCTACGAGCAGTACTTC. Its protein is CASSPARIARASYEQYF.